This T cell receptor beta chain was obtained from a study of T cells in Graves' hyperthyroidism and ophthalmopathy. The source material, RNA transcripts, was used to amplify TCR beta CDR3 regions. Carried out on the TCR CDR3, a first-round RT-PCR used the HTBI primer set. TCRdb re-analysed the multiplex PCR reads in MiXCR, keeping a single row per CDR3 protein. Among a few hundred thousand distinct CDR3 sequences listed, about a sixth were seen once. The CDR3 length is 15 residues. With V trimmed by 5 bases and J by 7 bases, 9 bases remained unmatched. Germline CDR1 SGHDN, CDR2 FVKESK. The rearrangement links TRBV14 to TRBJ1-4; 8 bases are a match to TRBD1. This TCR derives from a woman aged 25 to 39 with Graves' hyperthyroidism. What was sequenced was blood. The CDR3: CASSNQPGGSEKLFF. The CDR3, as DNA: TGTGCCAGCAGCAACCAACCAGGGGGCAGTGAAAAACTGTTTTTT.